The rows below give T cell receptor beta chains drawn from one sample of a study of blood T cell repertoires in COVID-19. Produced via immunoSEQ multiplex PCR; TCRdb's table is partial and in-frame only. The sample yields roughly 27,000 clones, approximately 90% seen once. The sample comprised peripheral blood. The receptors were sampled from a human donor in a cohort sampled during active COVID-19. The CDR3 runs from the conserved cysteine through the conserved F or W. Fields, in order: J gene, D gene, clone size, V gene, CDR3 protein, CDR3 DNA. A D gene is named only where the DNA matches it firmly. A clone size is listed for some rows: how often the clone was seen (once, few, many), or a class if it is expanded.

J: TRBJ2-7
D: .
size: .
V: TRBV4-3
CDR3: CASSQDAQDGYEQYF
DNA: TGCGCCAGCAGCCAAGACGCGCAGGATGGCTACGAGCAGTACTTC

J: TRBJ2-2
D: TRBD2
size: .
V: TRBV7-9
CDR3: CASSGSGGAFAGELFF
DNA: TGTGCCAGCAGCGGCAGCGGGGGGGCCTTTGCCGGGGAGCTGTTTTTT

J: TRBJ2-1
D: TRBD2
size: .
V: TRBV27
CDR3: CASSSRTSWATNEQFF
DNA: TGTGCCAGCAGTTCCCGGACTAGCTGGGCCACCAATGAGCAGTTCTTC

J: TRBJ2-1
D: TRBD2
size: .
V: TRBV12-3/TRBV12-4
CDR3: CASSLAGGNEQFF
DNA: TGTGCCAGCAGCCTAGCGGGGGGAAATGAGCAGTTCTTC

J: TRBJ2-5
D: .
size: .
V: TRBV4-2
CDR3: CASSQEPYPPETQYF
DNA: TGTGCCAGCAGCCAAGAGCCCTACCCACCGGAGACCCAGTACTTC

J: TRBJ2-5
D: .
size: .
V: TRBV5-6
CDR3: CASGFSGMETQYF
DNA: TGTGCCAGCGGGTTCTCGGGGATGGAGACCCAGTACTTC

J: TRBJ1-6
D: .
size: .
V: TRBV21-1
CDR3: CASSKVALSLHF
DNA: TGTGCCAGCAGCAAAGTAGCACTATCCCTCCACTTT

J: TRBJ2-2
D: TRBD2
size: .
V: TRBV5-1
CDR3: CASSPQGLAVTGELFF
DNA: TGCGCCAGCAGCCCCCAGGGACTAGCGGTCACCGGGGAGCTGTTTTTT

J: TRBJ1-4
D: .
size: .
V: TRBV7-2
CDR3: CASSLYQGNEKLFF
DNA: TGTGCCAGCAGCTTATACCAGGGAAATGAAAAACTGTTTTTT

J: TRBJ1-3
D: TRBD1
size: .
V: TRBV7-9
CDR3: CASSPRGQLDTIYF
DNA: TGTGCCAGCAGCCCGCGGGGACAGCTCGACACCATATATTTT

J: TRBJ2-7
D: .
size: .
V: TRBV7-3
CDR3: CASSLNGGSYEQYF
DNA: TGTGCCAGCAGCTTAAACGGCGGATCCTACGAGCAGTACTTC

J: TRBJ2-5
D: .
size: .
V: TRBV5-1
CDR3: CASSFGSVGFETQYF
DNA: TGCGCCAGCAGCTTCGGTAGCGTGGGTTTTGAGACCCAGTACTTC

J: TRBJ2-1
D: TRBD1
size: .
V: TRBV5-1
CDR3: CASSSGTGGFNEQFF
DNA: TGCGCCAGCAGCTCAGGGACAGGGGGCTTCAATGAGCAGTTCTTC

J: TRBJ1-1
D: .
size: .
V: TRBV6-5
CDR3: CASSPGLGTEAFF
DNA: TGTGCCAGCAGCCCGGGACTTGGCACTGAAGCTTTCTTT

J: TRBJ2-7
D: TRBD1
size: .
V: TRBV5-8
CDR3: CASSSWGQGLWDYEQYF
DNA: TGTGCCAGCAGCTCATGGGGACAGGGTCTTTGGGACTACGAGCAGTACTTC

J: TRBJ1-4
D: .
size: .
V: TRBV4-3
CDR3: CASSQDILLSQGLFF
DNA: TGCGCCAGCAGCCAAGATATACTACTCTCCCAGGGACTGTTTTTT

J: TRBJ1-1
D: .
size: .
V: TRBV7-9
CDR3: CASRPGDPNTEAFF
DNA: TGTGCCAGCAGACCAGGCGACCCGAACACTGAAGCTTTCTTT

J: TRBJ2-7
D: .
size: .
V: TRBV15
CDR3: CATSRDRALYEQYF
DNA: TGTGCCACCAGCAGAGATAGAGCGCTCTACGAGCAGTACTTC

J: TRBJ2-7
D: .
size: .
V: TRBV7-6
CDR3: CASSGQTGSSYEQYF
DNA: TGTGCCAGCAGCGGGCAGACAGGTTCCTCCTACGAGCAGTACTTC

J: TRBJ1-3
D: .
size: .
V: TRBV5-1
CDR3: CASSQQGSLAGNTIYF
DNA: TGCGCCAGCAGCCAACAGGGATCATTAGCTGGAAACACCATATATTTT

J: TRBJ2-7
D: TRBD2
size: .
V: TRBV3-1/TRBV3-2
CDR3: CASSPGGLAVPEQYF
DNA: TGTGCCAGCAGCCCCGGGGGACTAGCAGTTCCCGAGCAGTACTTC

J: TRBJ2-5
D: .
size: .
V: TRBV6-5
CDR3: CASSSGLQETQYF
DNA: TGTGCCAGCTCTTCAGGGTTGCAAGAGACCCAGTACTTC

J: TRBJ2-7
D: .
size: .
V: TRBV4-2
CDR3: CASSVGGTSRYEQYF
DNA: TGTGCCAGCAGCGTCGGGGGGACATCCCGCTACGAGCAGTACTTC

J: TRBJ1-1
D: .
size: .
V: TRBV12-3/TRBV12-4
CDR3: CASSPRELNRAFF
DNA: TGTGCCAGCAGTCCCCGGGAGTTAAATCGAGCTTTCTTT

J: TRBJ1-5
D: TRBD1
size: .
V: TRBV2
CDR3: CASTLDRANQPQHF
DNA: TGTGCCAGCACTCTGGACAGGGCCAATCAGCCCCAGCATTTT

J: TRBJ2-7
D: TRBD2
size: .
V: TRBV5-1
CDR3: CASSHSRTSGGYEQYF
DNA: TGCGCCAGCAGCCACAGTCGGACTAGCGGGGGCTACGAGCAGTACTTC

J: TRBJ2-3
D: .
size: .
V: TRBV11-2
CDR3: CASSLDGTGDTDTQYF
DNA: TGTGCCAGCAGCTTAGACGGGACTGGGGACACAGATACGCAGTATTTT

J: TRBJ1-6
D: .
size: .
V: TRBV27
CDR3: CASSPGTQATSPLHF
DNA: TGTGCCAGCAGTCCCGGGACACAAGCGACTTCACCCCTCCACTTT

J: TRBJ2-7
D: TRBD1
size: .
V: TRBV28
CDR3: CASSSGQYEQYF
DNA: TGTGCCAGCAGCTCGGGACAGTACGAGCAGTACTTC

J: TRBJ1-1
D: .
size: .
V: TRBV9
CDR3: CATLYTEAFF
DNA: TGTGCCACCCTTTACACTGAAGCTTTCTTT

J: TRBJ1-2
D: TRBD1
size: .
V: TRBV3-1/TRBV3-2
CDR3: CASSQDLLTGGTF
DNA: TGTGCCAGCAGCCAAGATTTATTAACAGGGGGAACCTTC

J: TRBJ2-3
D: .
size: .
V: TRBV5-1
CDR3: CASNFNTDTQYF
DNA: TGCGCCAGCAACTTCAATACAGATACGCAGTATTTT

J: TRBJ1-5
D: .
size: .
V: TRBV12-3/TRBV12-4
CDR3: CASSFGYHQPQHF
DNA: TGTGCCAGCAGTTTCGGGTATCATCAGCCCCAGCATTTT

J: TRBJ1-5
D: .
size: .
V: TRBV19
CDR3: CATARQINQPQHF
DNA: TGTGCCACCGCGCGACAGATCAATCAGCCCCAGCATTTT

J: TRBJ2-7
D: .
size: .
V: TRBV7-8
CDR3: CASSLGTPYEQYF
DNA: TGTGCCAGCAGCCTTGGGACACCCTACGAGCAGTACTTC

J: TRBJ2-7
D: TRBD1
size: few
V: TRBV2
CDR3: CASSGQGYYEQYF
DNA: TGTGCCAGCAGTGGACAGGGCTATTACGAGCAGTACTTC

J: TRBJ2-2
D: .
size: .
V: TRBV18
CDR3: CASSRNGGANTGELFF
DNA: TGTGCCAGCTCACGTAATGGCGGGGCGAACACCGGGGAGCTGTTTTTT

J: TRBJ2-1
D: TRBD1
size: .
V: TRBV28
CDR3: CASSATSSGTGTYNEQFF
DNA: TGTGCCAGCAGTGCGACGTCATCCGGGACAGGGACCTACAATGAGCAGTTCTTC

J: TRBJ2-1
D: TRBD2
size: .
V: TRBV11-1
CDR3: CASSLASLGGGADEQFF
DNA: TGTGCCAGCAGCTTAGCGTCGCTCGGCGGGGGGGCCGATGAGCAGTTCTTC

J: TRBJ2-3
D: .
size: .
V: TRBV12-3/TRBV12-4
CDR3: CASSSTGTDTQYF
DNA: TGTGCCAGCAGCTCGACAGGCACAGATACGCAGTATTTT

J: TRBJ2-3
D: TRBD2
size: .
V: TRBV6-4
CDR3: CASSETSGGADTQYF
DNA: TGTGCCAGCAGTGAGACTAGCGGGGGGGCAGATACGCAGTATTTT

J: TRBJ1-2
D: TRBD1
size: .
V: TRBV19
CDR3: CASSTTAGTGVYGYTF
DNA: TGTGCCAGTAGTACTACCGCCGGGACAGGGGTCTATGGCTACACCTTC

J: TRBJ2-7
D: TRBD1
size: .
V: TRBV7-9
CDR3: CASSSDRGLIYEQYF
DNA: TGTGCCAGCAGCTCCGACAGGGGACTTATTTACGAGCAGTACTTC

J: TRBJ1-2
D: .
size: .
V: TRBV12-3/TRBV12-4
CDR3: CASRPSGGGYTF
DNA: TGTGCCAGCAGGCCCTCGGGGGGTGGCTACACCTTC

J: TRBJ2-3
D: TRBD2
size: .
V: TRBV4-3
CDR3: CASSQDLLLAGEFRDTQYF
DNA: TGCGCCAGCAGCCAAGATCTGTTACTAGCGGGGGAATTTAGGGATACGCAGTATTTT

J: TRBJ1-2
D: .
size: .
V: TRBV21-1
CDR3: CASSKGRGANYGYTF
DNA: TGTGCCAGCAGCAAAGGGCGGGGAGCTAACTATGGCTACACCTTC

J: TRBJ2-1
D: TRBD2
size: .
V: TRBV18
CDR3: CASSPPSGVNEQFF
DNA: TGTGCCAGCTCACCACCCAGCGGGGTTAATGAGCAGTTCTTC

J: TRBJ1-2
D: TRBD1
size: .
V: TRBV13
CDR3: CASSRAGGNYGYTF
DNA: TGTGCCAGCAGCCGTGCAGGGGGTAACTATGGCTACACCTTC

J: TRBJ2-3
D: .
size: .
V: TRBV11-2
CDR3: CASSLGFRDTQYF
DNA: TGTGCCAGCAGCTTAGGATTCCGGGATACGCAGTATTTT

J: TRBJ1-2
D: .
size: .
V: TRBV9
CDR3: CASSPPGGDYGYTF
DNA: TGTGCCAGCAGCCCCCCCGGGGGGGACTATGGCTACACCTTC

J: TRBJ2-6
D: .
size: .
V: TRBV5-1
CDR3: CASSQRDRKLSGANVLTF
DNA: TGCGCCAGCAGCCAGCGGGACAGGAAACTTTCTGGGGCCAACGTCCTGACTTTC

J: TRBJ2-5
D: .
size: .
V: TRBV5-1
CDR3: CASSFFLGGQQETQYF
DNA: TGCGCCAGCAGCTTTTTTTTGGGGGGACAGCAAGAGACCCAGTACTTC

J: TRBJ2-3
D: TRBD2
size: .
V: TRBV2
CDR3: CASSDRLAGYTDTQYF
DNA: TGTGCCAGCAGTGACCGACTAGCGGGTTACACAGATACGCAGTATTTT

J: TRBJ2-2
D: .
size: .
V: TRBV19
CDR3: CASTKHTGELFF
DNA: TGTGCCAGTACCAAACATACCGGGGAGCTGTTTTTT

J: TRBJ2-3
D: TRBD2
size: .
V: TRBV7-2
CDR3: CASSLSLATTGTDTQYF
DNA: TGTGCCAGCAGCTTATCACTAGCGACTACTGGGACAGATACGCAGTATTTT

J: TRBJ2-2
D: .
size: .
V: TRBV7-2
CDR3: CASSKQDTGELFF
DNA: TGTGCCAGCAGCAAACAGGACACCGGGGAGCTGTTTTTT